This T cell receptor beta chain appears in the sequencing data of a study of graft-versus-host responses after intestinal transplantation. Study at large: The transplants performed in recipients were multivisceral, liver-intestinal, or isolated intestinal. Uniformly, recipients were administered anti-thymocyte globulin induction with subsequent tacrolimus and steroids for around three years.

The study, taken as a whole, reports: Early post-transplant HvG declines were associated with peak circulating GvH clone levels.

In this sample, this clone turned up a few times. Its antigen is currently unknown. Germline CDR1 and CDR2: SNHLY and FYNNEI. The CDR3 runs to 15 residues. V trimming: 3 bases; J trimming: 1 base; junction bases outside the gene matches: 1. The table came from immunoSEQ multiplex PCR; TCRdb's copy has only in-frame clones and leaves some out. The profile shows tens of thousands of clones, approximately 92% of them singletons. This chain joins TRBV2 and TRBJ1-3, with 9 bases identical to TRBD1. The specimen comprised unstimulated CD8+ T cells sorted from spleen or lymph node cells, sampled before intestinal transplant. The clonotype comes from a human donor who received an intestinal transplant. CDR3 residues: CASSDGTGSGNTIYF. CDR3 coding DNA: TGTGCCAGCAGTGATGGGACAGGGTCTGGAAACACCATATATTTT. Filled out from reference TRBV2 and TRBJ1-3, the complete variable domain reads EPEVTQTPSHQVTQMGQEVILRCVPISNHLYFYWYRQILGQKVEFLVSFYNNEISEKSEIFDDQFSVERPDGSNFTLKIRSTKLEDSAMYFCASSDGTGSGNTIYFGEGSWLTVV.